Each of the 13 T cell receptor beta chains below was sequenced from the same sample in a study of response to subunit inactivated influenza vaccine. TCRdb recomputed calls from the RT-PCR reads with MiXCR, one row per CDR3 protein. Among 450,000 to 550,000 distinct CDR3 sequences, over 25% were seen once, and the ten largest hold around 1.8%. The sample here was CD4+ T cells sorted from PBMCs, taken roughly 5 days after vaccination. These receptors were collected from a man aged 45-65 years who received an inactivated influenza vaccine.

The chain employs TRBV5-1 and TRBJ1-6; D is uncertain. This CDR3 contains 14 residues. In germline, CDR1 is SGHRS, CDR2 YFSETQ. Trimming took off 4 bases at V and 10 bases at J, with 15 bases between the two ends. Here the CDR3 reads CASSPQGLGSPLHF. The CDR3 DNA reads TGCGCCAGCAGCCCGCAAGGACTAGGATCACCCCTCCACTTT.

This chain joins TRBV11-2 and TRBJ2-1; 13 nucleotides align to TRBD2. Trimming cost V 1 base and J 4 bases; bases outside gene matches: 7. This CDR3 spans 18 amino acids. The V gene's germline CDR1 is SGHAT and CDR2 FQNNGV. CDR3 loop: CASSLGQLAGGTYNEQFF. The CDR3 DNA reads as TGTGCCAGCAGCTTAGGACAACTAGCGGGAGGGACTTACAATGAGCAGTTCTTC.

This chain joins TRBV6-2 or TRBV6-3 and TRBJ2-1; D perhaps matches TRBD2 (6 bases). In germline, CDR1 is MNHEY, CDR2 SVGEGT. The V and J ends lost 6 bases and 2 bases respectively, with 17 bases between them. The CDR3 is made up of 16 amino acids. The CDR3 sequence: CASSRFTGSAYNEQFF. CDR3 sequence (DNA): TGTGCCAGCAGCCGATTCACCGGGAGCGCCTACAATGAGCAGTTCTTC.

The J gene is TRBJ2-1, the V gene TRBV27; D is undetermined. Trimming removed 6 bases at V and 0 bases at J, with 18 bases between. The CDR3 covers 17 residues. Germline lookup yields CDR1 MNHEY and CDR2 SMNVEV (reference sequence). This CDR3 is CASRSMEVSLSYNEQFF. Written as DNA, the CDR3 is TGTGCCAGCAGATCGATGGAAGTCAGTCTCTCCTACAATGAGCAGTTCTTC.

The J gene is TRBJ2-7, the V gene TRBV28, with a tentative D call TRBD2 (5 bases). The germline CDR1 and CDR2 sequences are MDHEN and SYDVKM. The CDR3 has 13 amino acids. Trimming removed 2 bases at V and 5 bases at J, with 10 bases between. CDR3 residues: CASSLGVSDEQYF. CDR3 sequence (DNA): TGTGCCAGCAGTTTAGGAGTTAGCGACGAGCAGTACTTC.

This clonotype has at least ten counts. The chain is built from TRBV4-3 and TRBJ2-5; tentatively, D is TRBD1 (7 bases). Germline loops: CDR1 LGHNA, CDR2 YSLEER. V lost 4 bases, J lost 4 bases, and 10 bases lay in between. The CDR3 totals 13 residues. CDR3 coding DNA: TGCGCCAGCAGCCCTCAGGGGGGAGAGACCCAGTACTTC. Protein sequence: CASSPQGGETQYF.

As for this clonotype: One end of the junction fails to match germline, which may point to a read error. V usage is TRBV6-5 and J usage is TRBJ2-1; D is undetermined. The germline gives CDR1 MNHEY, CDR2 SVGAGI. The CDR3 length is 15 residues. The CDR3 sequence: CATSYSSSSTNEQFF. CDR3 bases: TGTGCCACCAGTTACTCGAGTAGCAGCACCAATGAGCAGTTCTTC.

This clonotype has a count of ten or more. The chain is built from TRBV2 and TRBJ1-1, with TRBD1 identical over 7 bases. The germline V gene has CDR1 SNHLY and CDR2 FYNNEI. The CDR3 contains 13 residues. The trim removed 6 bases at V and 1 base at J, leaving 2 bases unmatched. The CDR3 DNA reads TGTGCCAGCAGGGGGGACAGGAACACTGAAGCTTTCTTT. Its protein is CASRGDRNTEAFF. The complete variable domain, with remaining parts taken from reference TRBV2 and TRBJ1-1, reads EPEVTQTPSHQVTQMGQEVILRCVPISNHLYFYWYRQILGQKVEFLVSFYNNEISEKSEIFDDQFSVERPDGSNFTLKIRSTKLEDSAMYFCASRGDRNTEAFFGQGTRLTVV.

The chain uses TRBV29-1 and TRBJ1-2; 7 positions match TRBD1. The V gene end was trimmed by 3 bases and the J gene end by 2 bases; junction bases not matched to a gene: 0. The germline gives CDR1 SQVTM, CDR2 ANQGSEA. The CDR3 totals 12 residues. CDR3: CSVETGNYGYTF. CDR3 coding DNA: TGCAGCGTTGAGACAGGGAACTATGGCTACACCTTC. Full variable domain (missing parts from reference TRBV29-1 and TRBJ1-2): SAVISQKPSRDICQRGTSLTIQCQVDSQVTMMFWYRQQPGQSLTLIATANQGSEATYESGFVIDKFPISRPNLTFSTLTVSNMSPEDSSIYLCSVETGNYGYTFGSGTRLTVV.

The V gene is TRBV12-3 or TRBV12-4, the J gene TRBJ2-2; D uncertain. V was cut by 3 bases and J by 3 bases, with 14 bases left in between. The CDR3 contains 16 residues. The CDR3 loop is CASSFSGFRDTGELFF. CDR3 DNA sequence: TGTGCCAGCAGTTTTTCGGGTTTTCGGGACACCGGGGAGCTGTTTTTT.

This clonotype came up a few times. The gene calls are TRBV6-1 and TRBJ2-1; the match to TRBD2 covers 11 bases. CDR3 length equals 14 residues. CDR1 MNHNS and CDR2 SASEGT come from the germline V gene. Trimming at V came to 6 bases and at J to 3 bases, leaving 1 base not matched to a gene. The CDR3 loop is CASRGLAVYNEQFF. CDR3 coding DNA: TGTGCCAGCAGGGGACTAGCGGTCTACAATGAGCAGTTCTTC.

The chain recombines TRBV11-2 with TRBJ2-1; D is ambiguous. This CDR3 spans 12 amino acids. CDR1 SGHAT and CDR2 FQNNGV come from the germline V gene. Trimming removed 0 bases from V and 12 bases from J, with 9 bases in between. This chain's CDR3 is CASSLDRPPQFF. The CDR3 DNA reads TGTGCCAGCAGCTTAGATCGGCCTCCGCAGTTCTTC.

V usage is TRBV29-1 and J usage is TRBJ2-7, with a possible D match to TRBD1 (5 bases). This CDR3 has 13 residues. Trimming took off 3 bases at V and 6 bases at J, with 15 bases between the two ends. CDR1 is SQVTM and CDR2 is ANQGSEA in the germline V gene. This CDR3 is CSVEVGVVSEQYF. The CDR3 bases are TGCAGCGTTGAGGTAGGGGTGGTAAGCGAGCAGTACTTC.